A selection of T cell receptor beta chains follows, all from one sample in a study of blood T cell repertoires in COVID-19. Repertoires were generated with immunoSEQ multiplex PCR, while TCRdb's copy carries only in-frame clones and drops some. This table has 200,000 to 250,000 clones, approximately 85% appearing once. Sequencing was performed on peripheral blood. Receptors were obtained from an older woman with COVID-19, enrolled during active disease. Both conserved end residues are part of each CDR3. Each record gives: V gene, J gene, clone size, D gene, CDR3 protein, CDR3 DNA. The D gene is left open where the match is weak. Size values are once, few and many counts, or a class for expanded clones, and some rows have none.

V gene: TRBV5-5; J gene: TRBJ2-2; clone size: once; D gene: NA; CDR3 protein: CASSFQDIDTGELFF; CDR3 DNA: TGTGCCAGCAGCTTCCAAGACATAGACACCGGGGAGCTGTTTTTT
V gene: TRBV3-1/TRBV3-2; J gene: TRBJ1-3; clone size: NA; D gene: NA; CDR3 protein: CASSQHGNTIYF; CDR3 DNA: TGTGCCAGCAGCCAACATGGAAACACCATATATTTT
V gene: TRBV7-9; J gene: TRBJ2-1; clone size: NA; D gene: NA; CDR3 protein: CASSLAGIHEQFF; CDR3 DNA: TGTGCCAGCAGCTTAGCCGGGATCCATGAGCAGTTCTTC
V gene: TRBV10-3; J gene: TRBJ1-2; clone size: NA; D gene: NA; CDR3 protein: CAISEPGRGTPNYGYTF; CDR3 DNA: TGTGCCATCAGTGAGCCGGGGCGGGGGACACCTAACTATGGCTACACCTTC
V gene: TRBV6-6; J gene: TRBJ1-6; clone size: NA; D gene: NA; CDR3 protein: CASTLDSDSPLHF; CDR3 DNA: TGTGCCAGCACCCTCGACAGTGATTCACCCCTCCACTTT
V gene: TRBV7-3; J gene: TRBJ2-2; clone size: NA; D gene: TRBD1; CDR3 protein: CASREQGANTGELFF; CDR3 DNA: TGTGCCAGCAGGGAACAGGGGGCGAACACCGGGGAGCTGTTTTTT
V gene: TRBV5-1; J gene: TRBJ1-6; clone size: NA; D gene: TRBD1; CDR3 protein: CASSFSGGNSPLHF; CDR3 DNA: TGCGCCAGCAGCTTTTCAGGGGGCAATTCACCCCTCCACTTT
V gene: TRBV4-3; J gene: TRBJ1-6; clone size: NA; D gene: NA; CDR3 protein: CASSQALGGAGSPLHF; CDR3 DNA: TGCGCCAGCAGCCAAGCCCTGGGGGGGGCTGGTTCACCCCTCCACTTT
V gene: TRBV11-1; J gene: TRBJ2-3; clone size: NA; D gene: TRBD1; CDR3 protein: CASGGQGASTDTQYF; CDR3 DNA: TGTGCCAGCGGAGGACAGGGGGCGAGCACAGATACGCAGTATTTT
V gene: TRBV7-9; J gene: TRBJ2-1; clone size: NA; D gene: TRBD2; CDR3 protein: CASSFGLADRDNEQFF; CDR3 DNA: TGTGCCAGCAGCTTTGGGCTAGCGGATCGCGACAATGAGCAGTTCTTC